This is a list of T cell receptor beta chains from one sample in a study of cytomegalovirus exposure and HLA in healthy donors. The repertoire was sequenced with immunoSEQ multiplex PCR; TCRdb's copy has only in-frame clones and lacks some. The sample includes more than 150,000 clones, around 84% of them seen just once. Sequencing was done on a sample of PBMCs. The receptors originated from a girl aged 2 to 9 in good health and CMV-seropositive. Both conserved end residues are part of each CDR3. A D gene is named only where the DNA matches it firmly. Clone sizes are given selectively: once, few, many, or a class where the clone is expanded.

d_call | j_call | clone_size | v_call | cdr3_aa | cdr3_nt
TRBD1 | TRBJ1-2 | NA | TRBV6-1 | CASSEGTGGNYGYTF | TGTGCCAGCAGTGAAGGGACAGGGGGTAACTATGGCTACACCTTC
NA | TRBJ2-7 | NA | TRBV7-6 | CASSQGGVGYEQYF | TGTGCCAGCAGTCAAGGGGGGGTCGGCTACGAGCAGTACTTC
NA | TRBJ1-1 | few | TRBV7-6 | CASSPRAGGTEAFF | TGTGCCAGCAGCCCCCGGGCGGGGGGCACTGAAGCTTTCTTT
TRBD1 | TRBJ1-6 | once | TRBV27 | CASSLGRQGFTVDSPLHF | TGTGCCAGCAGTTTAGGAAGACAGGGGTTTACGGTGGATTCACCCCTCCACTTT
NA | TRBJ1-2 | NA | TRBV4-1 | CASSQDTSDYTF | TGCGCCAGCAGCCAAGATACTAGTGATTACACCTTC
NA | TRBJ2-7 | few | TRBV5-6 | CASSLGAGFIYEQYF | TGTGCCAGCAGCTTGGGGGCGGGCTTTATCTACGAGCAGTACTTC
TRBD1 | TRBJ1-3 | NA | TRBV28 | CASSDDRGSGNTIYF | TGTGCCAGCAGTGATGACAGGGGCTCTGGAAACACCATATATTTT
TRBD2 | TRBJ2-5 | NA | TRBV2 | CASRGLAGVETQYF | TGTGCCAGCAGGGGACTAGCGGGGGTCGAGACCCAGTACTTC
TRBD2 | TRBJ2-3 | NA | TRBV7-3 | CASSLGGGYTDTQYF | TGTGCCAGCAGCTTAGGCGGGGGGTACACAGATACGCAGTATTTT
NA | TRBJ2-2 | NA | TRBV18 | CASSPGANEGELFF | TGTGCCAGCTCACCAGGGGCCAATGAGGGGGAGCTGTTTTTT
NA | TRBJ2-7 | NA | TRBV11-3 | CASSTVGAYEQYF | TGTGCCAGCAGTACCGTGGGAGCCTACGAGCAGTACTTC
NA | TRBJ2-7 | few | TRBV2 | CASSRGEQYF | TGTGCCAGCTCCAGGGGCGAGCAGTACTTC
NA | TRBJ1-1 | few | TRBV2 | CAIGLDSSRGAFF | TGTGCCATCGGCTTGGACAGCTCGAGGGGAGCTTTCTTT
TRBD2 | TRBJ2-1 | NA | TRBV30 | CAWSGTGGLGEQFF | TGTGCCTGGAGTGGAACGGGGGGGCTTGGTGAGCAGTTCTTC
TRBD1 | TRBJ2-5 | NA | TRBV10-3 | CAIRGDRGQETQYF | TGTGCCATCCGGGGGGACAGGGGGCAAGAGACCCAGTACTTC
NA | TRBJ1-6 | NA | TRBV4-1 | CASSQITGNSPLHF | TGCGCCAGCAGCCAAATAACAGGGAATTCACCCCTCCACTTT